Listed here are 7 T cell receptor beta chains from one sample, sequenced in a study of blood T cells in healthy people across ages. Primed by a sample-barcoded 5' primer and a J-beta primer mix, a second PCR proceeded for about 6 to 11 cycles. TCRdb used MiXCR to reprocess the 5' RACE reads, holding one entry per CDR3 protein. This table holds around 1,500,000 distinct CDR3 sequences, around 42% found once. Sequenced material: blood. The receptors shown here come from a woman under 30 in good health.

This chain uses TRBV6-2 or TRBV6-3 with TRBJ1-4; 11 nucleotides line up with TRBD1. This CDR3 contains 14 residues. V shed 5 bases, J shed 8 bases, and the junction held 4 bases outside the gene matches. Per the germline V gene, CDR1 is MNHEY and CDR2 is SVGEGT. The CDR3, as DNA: TGTGCCAGCAGTCACCGGGACAGGGGGGAAAAACTGTTTTTT. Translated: CASSHRDRGEKLFF.

In nucleotides, the CDR3 is TGCAGTGCTAGTGGACTGAGGCTGGAGACCCAGTACTTC. It is translated as CSASGLRLETQYF. The chain joins TRBV20-1 to TRBJ2-7, with a possible D match to TRBD2 (5 bases). The end of the DNA fits TRBJ2-5 better, so the J call may be wrong. The CDR3 covers 13 residues. The germline gives CDR1 DFQATT, CDR2 SNEGSKA (reference sequence).

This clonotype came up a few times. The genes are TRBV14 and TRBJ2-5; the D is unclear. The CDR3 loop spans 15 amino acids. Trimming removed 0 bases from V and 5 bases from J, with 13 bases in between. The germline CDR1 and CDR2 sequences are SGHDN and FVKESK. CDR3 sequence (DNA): TGTGCCAGCAGCCAAGATGGAAGGCCCCGGGAGACCCAGTACTTC. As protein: CASSQDGRPRETQYF.

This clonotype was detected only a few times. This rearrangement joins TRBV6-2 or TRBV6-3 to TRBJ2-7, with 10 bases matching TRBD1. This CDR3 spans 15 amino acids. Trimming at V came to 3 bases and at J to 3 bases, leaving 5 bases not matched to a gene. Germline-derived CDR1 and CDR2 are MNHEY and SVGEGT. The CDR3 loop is CASSYRDRGYYEQYF. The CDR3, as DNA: TGTGCCAGCAGTTATAGGGACAGGGGATACTACGAGCAGTACTTC.

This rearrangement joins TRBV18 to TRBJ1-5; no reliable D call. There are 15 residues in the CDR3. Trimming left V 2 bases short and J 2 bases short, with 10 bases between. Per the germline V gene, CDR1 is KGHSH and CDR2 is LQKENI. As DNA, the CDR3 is TGTGCCAGCTCACCAGGGATTGGGGGCAATCAGCCCCAGCATTTT. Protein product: CASSPGIGGNQPQHF.

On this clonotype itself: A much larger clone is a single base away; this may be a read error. The CDR3 DNA follows: TGTGCCATCAGTAACACAGATACGCAGTATTTT. Its translation: CAISNTDTQYF. This rearrangement joins TRBV12-3 or TRBV12-4 to TRBJ2-3; D gene uncertain. CDR3 length: 11 amino acids.

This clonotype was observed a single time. Written as DNA, the CDR3 is TGTGCCAGCAGTGAATACGGACTAGCGGGATCTGGGGCCAACGTCCTGACTTTC. Amino acid sequence: CASSEYGLAGSGANVLTF. The V call is TRBV25-1, the J call TRBJ2-6, with 12 bases lining up with TRBD2. The CDR3 is 18 residues long. Germline CDR1 reads MGHDK; CDR2 reads SYGVNS. The V and J ends lost 0 bases and 1 base, in that order; junction bases with no gene match: 1.